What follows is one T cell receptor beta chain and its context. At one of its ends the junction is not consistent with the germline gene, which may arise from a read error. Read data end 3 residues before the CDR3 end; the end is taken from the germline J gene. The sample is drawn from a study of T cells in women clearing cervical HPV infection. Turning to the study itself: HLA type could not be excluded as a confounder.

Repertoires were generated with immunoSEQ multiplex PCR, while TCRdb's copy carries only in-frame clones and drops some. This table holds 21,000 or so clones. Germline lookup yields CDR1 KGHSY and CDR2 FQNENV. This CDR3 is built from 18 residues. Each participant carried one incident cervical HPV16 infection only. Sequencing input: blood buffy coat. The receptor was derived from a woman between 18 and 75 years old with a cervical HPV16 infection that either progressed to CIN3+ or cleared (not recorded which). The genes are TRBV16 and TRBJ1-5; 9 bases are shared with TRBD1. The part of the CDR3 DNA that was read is TGTGTCAGCAGCCCACCACTAGGGGACAGGGAGGCAGATCAGCCC. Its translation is CVSSPPLGDREADQP. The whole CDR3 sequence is CVSSPPLGDREADQPQHF.